This TCR beta chain came from a study of cytomegalovirus exposure and HLA in healthy donors. Study-wide results and caveats: Earlier results showed most TCR beta V segments being productive about 87% or about 30% of the time.

With 60 Vbeta and 13 Jbeta primers, the PCR was carried out. The assay was immunoSEQ multiplex PCR, and TCRdb's table has in-frame clones only and misses some. The sample has more than 85,000 clones, roughly 80% seen once. The length of the CDR3 is 14 residues. CDR1 and CDR2 (germline): SGHKS, YYEKEE (reference sequence). V was clipped by 4 bases and J by 0 bases; unmatched bases: 4. Notes on this clone: The antigen is undetermined.

Specimen: PBMCs. V is TRBV5-5 and J is TRBJ2-7; TRBD1 agrees at 7 bases. The sequence came from a male donor in good health and CMV-seropositive. The CDR3 loop is CASSRTGDSYEQYF. The DNA of the CDR3 is TGTGCCAGCAGCAGAACAGGGGACTCCTACGAGCAGTACTTC. The whole variable domain, filled in from reference TRBV5-5 and TRBJ2-7, reads DAGVTQSPTHLIKTRGQQVTLRCSPISGHKSVSWYQQVLGQGPQFIFQYYEKEERGRGNFPDRFSARQFPNYSSELNVNALLLGDSALYLCASSRTGDSYEQYFGPGTRLTVT.